Below, 9 T cell receptor beta chains from the same sample are listed, as sequenced in a study of PD-L1 blockade in urothelial cancer. Produced via immunoSEQ multiplex PCR; TCRdb's table is partial and in-frame only. The table has about 90,000 clones, approximately 91% seen once; the top ten hold 7.5% to 10%. The sample in question was PBMCs, obtained around atezolizumab (anti-PD-L1) treatment. These receptors came from a man in his 60s with urothelial cancer.

The chain recombines TRBV7-9 with TRBJ1-2; D uncertain. V lost 1 base and J lost 3, with 3 bases in between. The CDR3 runs 12 residues. The V gene's germline CDR1 is SEHNR and CDR2 FQNEAQ (reference sequence). The CDR3 DNA reads as TGTGCCAGCAGCTTAGTAGACTATGGCTACACCTTC. Its protein product is CASSLVDYGYTF.

The rearrangement uses TRBV4-2 and TRBJ2-3; tentative D call: TRBD2 (5 bases). There are 15 residues in the CDR3. Trimming shortened V by 4 bases and J by 1 base, and 12 bases separated the two germline ends. Germline assignment: CDR1 LGHNA and CDR2 YNFKEQ. The CDR3 spells CASSPGGDRTDTQYF. For the CDR3, the DNA is TGTGCCAGCAGCCCAGGAGGTGACCGCACAGATACGCAGTATTTT.

This sequence joins TRBV6-1 and TRBJ2-5; D gene unclear. The ends were cut back, 5 bases at V and 4 bases at J, with 14 bases in the middle. The CDR3 length is 14 residues. Germline V gives CDR1 MNHNS, CDR2 SASEGT. For the CDR3, the DNA is TGTGCCAGCAGTCCAGATAATCCCCTAGAGACCCAGTACTTC. Protein product: CASSPDNPLETQYF.

V and J are TRBV7-2 and TRBJ1-4; TRBD1 agrees at 8 bases. This CDR3 is built from 14 residues. Germline-derived CDR1 and CDR2 are SGHTA and FQGNSA. With 7 bases clipped from V and 10 bases from J, the junction kept 11 bases outside the gene matches. This CDR3 is CASTPGQGFGKLFF. The CDR3 nucleotides read TGTGCCAGCACCCCCGGACAGGGATTCGGAAAACTGTTTTTT.

V gene TRBV18 combines with J gene TRBJ1-3, with 7 bases lining up with TRBD1. The germline V gene has CDR1 KGHSH and CDR2 LQKENI. With V trimmed by 3 bases and J by 7 bases, 6 bases remained unmatched. The CDR3 covers 14 residues. CDR3 bases: TGTGCCAGCTCACCGGGGGACAGATCGAACACCATATATTTT. Its protein product is CASSPGDRSNTIYF.

The V call is TRBV7-2, the J call TRBJ2-5; D is perhaps TRBD1 (6 bases). Germline V gene lookup returns CDR1 SGHTA and CDR2 FQGNSA. The V gene lost 3 bases and the J gene lost 1 base, with 12 bases spanning the gap. The CDR3 covers 15 residues. The CDR3 protein is CASSFQGRGQETQYF. The CDR3 nucleotides are TGTGCCAGCAGCTTCCAGGGGAGAGGCCAAGAGACCCAGTACTTC.

The J gene is TRBJ2-1, the V gene TRBV2, with no clear D. V lost 6 bases and J lost 3, with 12 bases in between. The germline V gene has CDR1 SNHLY and CDR2 FYNNEI. The CDR3 consists of 14 residues. The CDR3 sequence is CASRSSQVYNEQFF. Here the CDR3 DNA reads TGTGCCAGCAGGAGTTCCCAGGTCTACAATGAGCAGTTCTTC. The variable domain in full, completed from reference TRBV2 and TRBJ2-1, reads EPEVTQTPSHQVTQMGQEVILRCVPISNHLYFYWYRQILGQKVEFLVSFYNNEISEKSEIFDDQFSVERPDGSNFTLKIRSTKLEDSAMYFCASRSSQVYNEQFFGPGTRLTVL.

The V call is TRBV7-2, the J call TRBJ2-1; no definite D call. Germline V gives CDR1 SGHTA, CDR2 FQGNSA. Deletions cut 0 bases from V and 8 bases from J, with 11 bases between. There are 14 residues in the CDR3. The CDR3 DNA is TGTGCCAGCAGCTTAGCCTTGGCGGTATATGAGCAGTTCTTC. As protein: CASSLALAVYEQFF.

The V gene is TRBV10-1, the J gene TRBJ1-5; no firm D call. Germline values: CDR1 WNHNN, CDR2 SYGVQD (reference sequence). This CDR3 is built from 12 residues. V was cut by 3 bases and J by 6 bases, with 6 bases left in between. CDR3 loop: CASSEPGQPQHF. The CDR3, as DNA: TGCGCCAGCAGTGAACCCGGTCAGCCCCAGCATTTT.